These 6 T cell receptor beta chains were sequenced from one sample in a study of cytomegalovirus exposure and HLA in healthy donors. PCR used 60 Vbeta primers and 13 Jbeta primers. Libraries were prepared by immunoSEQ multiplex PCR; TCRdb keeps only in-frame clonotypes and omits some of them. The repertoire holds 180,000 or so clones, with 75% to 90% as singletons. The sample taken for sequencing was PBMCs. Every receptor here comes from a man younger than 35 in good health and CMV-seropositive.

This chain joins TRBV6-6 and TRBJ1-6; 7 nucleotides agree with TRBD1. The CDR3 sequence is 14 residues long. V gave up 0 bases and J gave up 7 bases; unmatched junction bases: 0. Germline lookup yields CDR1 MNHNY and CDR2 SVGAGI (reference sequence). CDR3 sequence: CASSYSGGNSPLHF. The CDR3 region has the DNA TGTGCCAGCAGTTACTCAGGGGGCAATTCACCCCTCCACTTT.

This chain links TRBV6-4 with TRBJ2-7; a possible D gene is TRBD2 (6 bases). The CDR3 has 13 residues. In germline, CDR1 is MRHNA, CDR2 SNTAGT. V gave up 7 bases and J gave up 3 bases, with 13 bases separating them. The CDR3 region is CASTCPGVYEQYF. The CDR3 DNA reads TGTGCCAGCACCTGCCCGGGGGTCTACGAGCAGTACTTC.

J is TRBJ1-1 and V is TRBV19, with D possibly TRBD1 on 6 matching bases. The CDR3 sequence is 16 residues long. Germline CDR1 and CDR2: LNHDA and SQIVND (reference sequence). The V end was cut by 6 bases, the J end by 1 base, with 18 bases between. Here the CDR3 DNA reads TGTGCCAGTAGATTGGGGGGGGGCACTAAGAACACTGAAGCTTTCTTT. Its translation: CASRLGGGTKNTEAFF.

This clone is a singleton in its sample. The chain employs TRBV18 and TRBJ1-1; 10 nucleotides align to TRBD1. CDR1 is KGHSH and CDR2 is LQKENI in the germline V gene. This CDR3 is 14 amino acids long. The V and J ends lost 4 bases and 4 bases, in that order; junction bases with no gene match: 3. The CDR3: CASSLRTGGTEAFF. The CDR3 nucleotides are TGTGCCAGCTCACTAAGGACAGGGGGCACTGAAGCTTTCTTT.

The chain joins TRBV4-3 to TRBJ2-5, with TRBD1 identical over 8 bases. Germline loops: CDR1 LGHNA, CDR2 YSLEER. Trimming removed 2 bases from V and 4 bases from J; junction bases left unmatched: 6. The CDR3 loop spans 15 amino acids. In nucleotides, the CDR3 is TGCGCCAGCAGCCAATTTGCAGGGGGCCCAGAGACCCAGTACTTC. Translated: CASSQFAGGPETQYF.

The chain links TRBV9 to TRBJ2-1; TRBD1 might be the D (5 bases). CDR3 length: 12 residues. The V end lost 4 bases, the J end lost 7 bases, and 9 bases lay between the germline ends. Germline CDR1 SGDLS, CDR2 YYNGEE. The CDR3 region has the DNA TGTGCCAGCAGCTGGGGCCAGAATGAGCAGTTCTTC. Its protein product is CASSWGQNEQFF.